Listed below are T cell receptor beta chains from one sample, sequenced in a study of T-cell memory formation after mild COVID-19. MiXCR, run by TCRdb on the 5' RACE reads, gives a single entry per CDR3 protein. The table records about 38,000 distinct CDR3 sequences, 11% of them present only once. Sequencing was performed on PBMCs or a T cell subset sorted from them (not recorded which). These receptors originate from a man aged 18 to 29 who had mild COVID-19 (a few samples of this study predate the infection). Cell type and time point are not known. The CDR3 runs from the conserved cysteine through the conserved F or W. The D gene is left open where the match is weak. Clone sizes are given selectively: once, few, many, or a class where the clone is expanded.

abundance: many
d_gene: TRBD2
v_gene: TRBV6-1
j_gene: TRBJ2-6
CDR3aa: CASSPGGGSGANVLTF
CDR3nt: TGTGCCAGCTCCCCTGGGGGGGGCTCTGGGGCCAACGTCCTGACTTTC

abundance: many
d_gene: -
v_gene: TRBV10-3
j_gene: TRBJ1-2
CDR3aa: CAIRVEANYGYTF
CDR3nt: TGTGCCATCAGGGTCGAAGCTAACTATGGCTACACCTTC

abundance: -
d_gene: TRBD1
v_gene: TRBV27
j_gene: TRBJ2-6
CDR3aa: CASSPERTGGIRAGANVLTF
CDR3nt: TGTGCCAGCAGTCCGGAGAGGACAGGGGGTATACGGGCTGGGGCCAACGTCCTGACCTTC

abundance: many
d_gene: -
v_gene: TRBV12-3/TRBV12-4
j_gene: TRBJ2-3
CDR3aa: CASTLWLPTDTQYF
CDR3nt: TGTGCCAGCACCCTATGGCTCCCGACAGATACGCAGTATTTT

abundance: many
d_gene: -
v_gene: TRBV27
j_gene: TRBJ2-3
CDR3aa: CASRTRLDTDTQYF
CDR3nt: TGTGCCAGCAGAACTCGACTAGACACAGATACGCAGTATTTT

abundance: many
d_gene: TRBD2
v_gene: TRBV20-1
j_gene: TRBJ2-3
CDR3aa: CSASLAGGFTDTQYF
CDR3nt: TGCAGTGCTAGCCTAGCGGGGGGGTTCACAGATACGCAGTATTTT

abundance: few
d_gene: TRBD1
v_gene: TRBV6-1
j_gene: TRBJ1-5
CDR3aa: CASSSGQVNYQPQHF
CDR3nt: TGTGCCAGCAGCTCAGGACAGGTGAACTATCAGCCCCAGCATTTT

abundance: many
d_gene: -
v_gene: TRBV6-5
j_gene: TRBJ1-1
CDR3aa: CATAIRGRNTEAFF
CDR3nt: TGTGCCACCGCGATCAGGGGAAGGAACACTGAAGCTTTCTTT

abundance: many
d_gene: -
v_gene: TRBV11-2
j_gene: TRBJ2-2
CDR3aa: CASSPRTATNTGELFF
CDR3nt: TGTGCCAGCAGCCCCCGGACAGCAACGAACACCGGGGAGCTGTTTTTT

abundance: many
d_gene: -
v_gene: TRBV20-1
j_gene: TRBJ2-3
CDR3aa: CSARGIDTQYF
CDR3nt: TGCAGTGCTAGGGGAATAGATACGCAGTATTTT

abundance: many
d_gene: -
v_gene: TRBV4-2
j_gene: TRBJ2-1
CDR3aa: CASSQPLDYNEQFF
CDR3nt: TGTGCCAGCAGCCAGCCTCTGGACTACAATGAGCAGTTCTTC

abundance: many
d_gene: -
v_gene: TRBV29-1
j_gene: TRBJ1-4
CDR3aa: CSVGADGTWEKLFF
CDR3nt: TGCAGCGTTGGAGCCGATGGGACCTGGGAAAAACTGTTTTTT

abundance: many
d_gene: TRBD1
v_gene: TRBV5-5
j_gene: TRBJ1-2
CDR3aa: CASSTDRANYGYTF
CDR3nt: TGTGCCAGCAGTACGGACAGGGCTAACTATGGCTACACCTTC

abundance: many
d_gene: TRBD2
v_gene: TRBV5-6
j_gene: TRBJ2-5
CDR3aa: CASSLASGSQETQYF
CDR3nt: TGTGCCAGCAGCTTGGCTAGCGGGAGCCAAGAGACCCAGTACTTC

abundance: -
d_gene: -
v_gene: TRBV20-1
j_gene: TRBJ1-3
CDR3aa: CSAISGGNTIYF
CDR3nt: TGCAGTGCTATAAGTGGGGGAAACACCATATATTTT

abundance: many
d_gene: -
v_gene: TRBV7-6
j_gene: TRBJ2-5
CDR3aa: CASSPGSGETQYF
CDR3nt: TGTGCCAGCAGCCCGGGGTCTGGGGAGACCCAGTACTTC

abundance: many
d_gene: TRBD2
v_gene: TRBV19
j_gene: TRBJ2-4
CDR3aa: CASRLAGGHIQYF
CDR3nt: TGTGCCAGTAGACTAGCGGGGGGCCACATTCAGTACTTC

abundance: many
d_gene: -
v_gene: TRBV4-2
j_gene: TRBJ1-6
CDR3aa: CASSQDGENSPLHF
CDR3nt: TGTGCCAGCAGCCAAGACGGGGAAAATTCACCCCTCCACTTT

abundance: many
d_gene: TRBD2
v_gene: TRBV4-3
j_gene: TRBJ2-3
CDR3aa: CASSSGVLAGGLDTQYF
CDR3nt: TGCGCCAGCAGCTCAGGGGTTCTAGCGGGGGGGCTCGATACGCAGTATTTT

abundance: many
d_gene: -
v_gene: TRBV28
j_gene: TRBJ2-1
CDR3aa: CAGSGTLTYNEQFF
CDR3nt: TGTGCCGGTTCCGGGACTCTGACCTACAATGAGCAGTTCTTC

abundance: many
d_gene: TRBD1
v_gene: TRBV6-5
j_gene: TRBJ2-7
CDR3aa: CASSYSTGESPYEQYF
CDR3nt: TGTGCCAGCAGTTACTCCACAGGGGAAAGTCCCTACGAGCAGTACTTC

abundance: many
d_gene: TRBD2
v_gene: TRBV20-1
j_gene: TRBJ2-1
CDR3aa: CSAKSGGPYNEQFF
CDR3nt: TGCAGTGCTAAATCGGGGGGGCCCTACAATGAGCAGTTCTTC

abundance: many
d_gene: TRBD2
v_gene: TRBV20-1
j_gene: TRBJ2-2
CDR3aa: CSARGTSGGVPGELFF
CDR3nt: TGCAGTGCTAGAGGCACTAGCGGGGGGGTCCCCGGGGAGCTGTTTTTT

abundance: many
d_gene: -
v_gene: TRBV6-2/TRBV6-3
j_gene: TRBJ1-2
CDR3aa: CASSYDGTLRYGYTF
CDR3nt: TGTGCCAGCAGTTACGACGGGACACTGAGATATGGCTACACCTTC

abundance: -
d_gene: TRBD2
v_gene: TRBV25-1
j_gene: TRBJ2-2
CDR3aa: CASSESHGGRHTGELFF
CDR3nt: TGTGCCAGCAGTGAATCCCACGGGGGGAGACACACCGGGGAGCTGTTTTTT

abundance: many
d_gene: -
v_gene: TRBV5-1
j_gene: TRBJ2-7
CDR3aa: CASSRTGTERYEQYF
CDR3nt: TGCGCCAGCAGCCGCACTGGGACGGAGAGGTACGAGCAGTACTTC

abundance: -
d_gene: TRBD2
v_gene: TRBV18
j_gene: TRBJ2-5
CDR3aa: CASSALQRGQETQYF
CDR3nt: TGTGCCAGCTCAGCCCTCCAGCGGGGGCAAGAGACCCAGTACTTC

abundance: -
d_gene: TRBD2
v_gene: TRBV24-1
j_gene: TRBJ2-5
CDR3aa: CATSDFTYAGGRAETQYF
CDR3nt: TGTGCCACCAGTGATTTCACCTACGCGGGGGGGCGGGCTGAGACCCAGTACTTC

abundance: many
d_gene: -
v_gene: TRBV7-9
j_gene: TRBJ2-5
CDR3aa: CASSFWGLAQETQYF
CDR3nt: TGTGCCAGCAGCTTCTGGGGCCTAGCTCAAGAGACCCAGTACTTC

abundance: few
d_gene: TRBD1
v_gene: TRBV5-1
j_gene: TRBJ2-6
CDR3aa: CASRPGGASGANVLTF
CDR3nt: TGCGCCAGCAGACCAGGGGGCGCCTCTGGGGCCAACGTCCTGACTTTC

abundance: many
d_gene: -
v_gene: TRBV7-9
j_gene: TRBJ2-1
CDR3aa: CASRTEGGNEQFF
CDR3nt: TGTGCCAGCAGAACGGAGGGGGGCAATGAGCAGTTCTTC

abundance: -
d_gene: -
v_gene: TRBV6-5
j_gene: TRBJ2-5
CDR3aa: CASSYRDWETQYF
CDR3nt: TGTGCCAGCAGTTACCGGGATTGGGAGACCCAGTACTTC